The 9 T cell receptor beta chains below were found in one sample sequenced in a study of blood T cells in healthy people across ages. Sample-barcoded 5' priming and a J-beta primer mix drove a second PCR of 7 to 11 cycles. Via MiXCR, TCRdb re-called the 5' RACE reads, giving one row per CDR3 protein. The top ten clones hold roughly 2% of a sample with 1.5 million to 2 million distinct CDR3 sequences, around half of them seen once. The sample taken for sequencing was blood. The receptors were sampled from a woman aged 40-49 years in good health.

The CDR3 spells CASSIGTPPQETQYF. The DNA of the CDR3 is TGTGCCAGCAGCATCGGGACACCGCCCCAAGAGACCCAGTACTTC. The rearrangement joins TRBV7-4 to TRBJ2-5; weak D call: TRBD1 (6 bases). The CDR3 spans 15 residues. Trimming shortened V by 5 bases and J by 1 base, and 14 bases separated the two germline ends. CDR1 and CDR2 from the germline V gene are SGHVT and SQSDAQ.

This chain uses TRBV2 with TRBJ2-1; D is undetermined. This CDR3 spans 13 amino acids. The V end lost 6 bases, the J end lost 8 bases, and 14 bases lay between the germline ends. Germline loops: CDR1 SNHLY, CDR2 FYNNEI. The CDR3 DNA follows: TGTGCCAGCAGCGCAAGCGCGGCGGATGAGCAGTTCTTC. It codes for CASSASAADEQFF.

The chain couples TRBV4-2 to TRBJ1-4; a weak D match, TRBD1 (5 bases). Germline lookup yields CDR1 LGHNA and CDR2 YNFKEQ. The CDR3 runs to 18 residues. Trimming left V 0 bases short and J 5 bases short, with 19 bases between. DNA of the CDR3: TGTGCCAGCAGCCAAGATCAAACGGCGATAGGGGAGAATGAAAAACTGTTTTTT. Its translation: CASSQDQTAIGENEKLFF.

In its sample, this clonotype was seen once. This chain links TRBV6-1 with TRBJ2-4; D assignment may be TRBD1 or TRBD2 (5 bases each). The closer fit of TRBJ2-7 to the DNA end suggests the J call may be wrong. CDR3 length equals 12 residues. Per the germline V gene, CDR1 is MNHNS and CDR2 is SASEGT. CDR3 sequence: CASNIGAGEQYF. CDR3 bases: TGTGCCAGCAATATCGGGGCTGGCGAGCAGTACTTC.

This clonotype was counted a few times. The chain's CDR3 is CASSSNAGQGNYEQFF. The DNA of the CDR3 is TGTGCCAGCAGCTCAAATGCGGGACAGGGAAACTATGAGCAGTTCTTC. The rearrangement links TRBV13 to TRBJ2-1; TRBD1 aligns across 9 bases. From germline, CDR1 is PRHDT and CDR2 FYEKMQ (reference sequence). The CDR3 length is 16 residues. V lost 4 bases and J lost 8; bases outside the gene matches: 12.

The genes are TRBV24-1 and TRBJ1-2; no firm D call. The CDR3 sequence is 12 residues long. Trimming left V 6 bases short and J 4 bases short, with 8 bases between. Germline V CDR1 and CDR2: KGHDR, SFDVKD. As DNA, the CDR3 is TGTGCCACCAGTCCCGGGTCCTATGGCTACACCTTC. Translating gives CATSPGSYGYTF.

The V gene is TRBV4-3, the J gene TRBJ1-2; D is perhaps TRBD1 (6 bases). The CDR3 runs to 14 residues. Trimming took 2 bases from V and 3 from J, leaving 10 bases between them. Per the germline V gene, CDR1 is LGHNA and CDR2 is YSLEER. CDR3 DNA: TGCGCCAGCAGCCAAAACAGGGAGGACTATGGCTACACCTTC. Translation gives CASSQNREDYGYTF.

The chain links TRBV4-3 to TRBJ2-3; D unresolved. This CDR3 comprises 15 residues. V was cut by 0 bases and J by 0 bases, with 7 bases left in between. CDR1 LGHNA and CDR2 YSLEER come from the germline V gene. The CDR3 DNA reads TGCGCCAGCAGCCAAGATCATTCTAGCACAGATACGCAGTATTTT. Protein sequence: CASSQDHSSTDTQYF.

This clonotype was observed once. This chain uses TRBV20-1 with TRBJ2-5, with 7 bases matching TRBD2. V lost 1 base, J lost 2 bases, and 4 bases stayed unmatched. Germline values: CDR1 DFQATT, CDR2 SNEGSKA (reference sequence). The length of the CDR3 is 14 residues. The CDR3 nucleotides read TGCAGTGCTAGAGGGCGAGCGGGACAAGAGACCCAGTACTTC. Amino acid sequence: CSARGRAGQETQYF.